One sample yielded the 8 T cell receptor beta chains listed below, sequenced in a study of cytomegalovirus exposure and HLA in healthy donors (dated by TCRdb to about 2017). The library came from the immunoSEQ multiplex PCR assay. A mixture of 60 forward primers for TCR Vbeta segments and 13 reverse primers for TCR Jbeta segments was used in the multiplex PCR. TCRdb took this table from immuneACCESS and kept in-frame rearrangements with V and J called. Such tables lack part of the clones; where checked against another copy, unresolved V genes explain under half of the gap, and the rest is unexplained. A total of about 170,000 clones appear in this sample, more than 65% of them only once. Of the sample, around 1.5% falls within the top ten clones. Sequencing was carried out using PBMCs. These receptors were obtained from a male donor in good health and CMV-seronegative.

The rearrangement joins TRBV19 to TRBJ2-5; possibly TRBD1 for D (6 bases). This CDR3 spans 15 amino acids. Per germline, CDR1 LNHDA and CDR2 SQIVND (reference sequence). Trimming left V 4 bases short and J 5 bases short, with 17 bases between. CDR3 sequence (DNA): TGTGCCAGTAGTACCACAGGGCGTATTTCGGAGACCCAGTACTTC. Its translation: CASSTTGRISETQYF.

This clone appeared a single time. CDR3 residues: CASTLGGSSYNEQFF. DNA for the CDR3: TGTGCCAGCACCCTAGGGGGTAGCTCCTACAATGAGCAGTTCTTC. The rearrangement uses TRBV9 and TRBJ2-1; a weak D match, TRBD1 (6 bases). The V gene's germline CDR1 is SGDLS and CDR2 YYNGEE. The CDR3 covers 15 residues. V was shortened by 6 bases and J by 0 bases, with 13 bases between the two germline ends.

The chain is built from TRBV7-3 and TRBJ2-1; the match to TRBD2 covers 8 bases. With 5 bases clipped from V and 8 bases from J, the junction kept 11 bases outside the gene matches. The CDR3 has 15 residues. The germline V gene encodes CDR1 SGHTA and CDR2 FQGTGA. The CDR3 sequence is CASSPSGTSSDEQFF. In DNA form, the CDR3 reads TGTGCCAGCAGCCCGTCCGGGACTAGTTCCGATGAGCAGTTCTTC.

The chain recombines TRBV19 with TRBJ2-5; 9 bases match TRBD2. The better agreement between TRBJ2-7 and the DNA end casts doubt on the J call. Germline V gene sequence: CDR1 LNHDA, CDR2 SQIVND (reference sequence). The CDR3 sequence is 16 residues long. CDR3 region: CATRGSGRISSYEQYF. Written as DNA, the CDR3 is TGTGCCACCCGTGGGAGCGGGAGGATCAGCTCCTACGAGCAGTACTTC.

This chain connects TRBV18 to TRBJ1-1; D possibly corresponds to TRBD1 (6 bases). CDR1 KGHSH and CDR2 LQKENI come from the germline V gene. Deletions cut 5 bases from V and 4 bases from J, with 8 bases between. CDR3 length: 12 residues. CDR3 sequence (DNA): TGTGCCAGCTCAGGACAGCGCACTGAAGCTTTCTTT. Its translation: CASSGQRTEAFF.

This clone was seen only a few times. The V and J genes are TRBV4-3 and TRBJ2-6; D may be TRBD1 (6 bases). V lost 1 base and J lost 0, with 10 bases in between. This CDR3 is 17 amino acids long. Looked up from germline, CDR1 is LGHNA and CDR2 is YSLEER. The CDR3 region has the DNA TGCGCCAGCAGCCAAGCCGGGACAAACTCTGGGGCCAACGTCCTGACTTTC. Protein sequence: CASSQAGTNSGANVLTF.

V gene TRBV13 combines with J gene TRBJ1-3; TRBD1 matches at 8 bases. Trimming took 5 bases from V and 9 from J; bases not matched to a gene: 21. The length of the CDR3 is 18 residues. The germline V gene has CDR1 PRHDT and CDR2 FYEKMQ (reference sequence). The CDR3 region is CASSRLGTGESLGVTIYF. In DNA form, the CDR3 reads TGTGCCAGCAGCCGTCTCGGGACAGGCGAGTCGCTTGGAGTCACCATATATTTT.

The rearrangement joins TRBV25-1 to TRBJ2-1, with 12 nucleotides matching TRBD2. The CDR3 runs to 15 residues. Germline-derived CDR1 and CDR2 are MGHDK and SYGVNS. V was pared by 2 bases and J by 7 bases, with 3 bases of the junction left unmatched. In nucleotides, the CDR3 is TGTGCCAGCAGTGAAGGACTAGCGGGGAGGAATGAGCAGTTCTTC. This codes for CASSEGLAGRNEQFF.